The clone carrying this T cell receptor (beta chain) showed up many times. What it recognizes is unknown. This specimen belongs to a study of neurological immune-mediated disorders. Study conclusions and caveats: Across subjects, no CDR3 amino acid sequence appeared in expanded clones of more than one subject, a finding that suggested private repertoires in all groups. Healthy controls had more TCR clonal expansion than multiple sclerosis, which showed the least, whereas HTLV-1-associated myelopathy showed the most.

Time point given: technical triplicate 3. The unsorted libraries were made from 2 million PBMCs kept at -80 C. The cDNA was generated through 5'RACE incorporating 10-nucleotide random UMIs. Each CDR3 protein is one row after TCRdb ran MiXCR on the 5' RACE reads. The table shows some 48,000 distinct CDR3 sequences, with about a fifth occurring only once. This CDR3 region has 14 residues. Trimming left V 6 bases short and J 8 bases short, with 19 bases between. Germline lookup yields CDR1 DFQATT and CDR2 SNEGSKA (reference sequence). This receptor was obtained from a man in his 60s with HTLV-1-associated myelopathy (HAM/TSP). This chain links TRBV20-1 with TRBJ2-2, with D hard to call. The material sequenced was PBMCs. CDR3 amino acids: CSATPPQSPGELFF. The CDR3 nucleotides are TGCAGTGCCACACCCCCTCAGTCACCAGGGGAGCTGTTTTTT.